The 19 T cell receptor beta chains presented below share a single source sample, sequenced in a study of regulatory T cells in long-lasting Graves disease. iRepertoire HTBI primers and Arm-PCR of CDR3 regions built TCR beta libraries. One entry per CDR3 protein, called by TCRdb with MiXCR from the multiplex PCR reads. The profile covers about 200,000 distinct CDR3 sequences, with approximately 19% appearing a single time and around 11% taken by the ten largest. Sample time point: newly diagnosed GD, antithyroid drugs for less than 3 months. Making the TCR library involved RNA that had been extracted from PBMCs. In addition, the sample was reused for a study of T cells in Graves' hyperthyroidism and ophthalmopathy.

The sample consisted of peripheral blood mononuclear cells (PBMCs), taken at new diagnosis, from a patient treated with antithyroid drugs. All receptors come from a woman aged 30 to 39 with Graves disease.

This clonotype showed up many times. This chain's CDR3 is CASTSGRIDTQYF. The DNA for the CDR3 is TGTGCCTCCACTAGCGGGAGGATAGATACGCAGTATTTT. The genes are TRBV30 and TRBJ2-3; 12 bases align to TRBD2. The CDR3 runs to 13 residues. V was clipped by 7 bases and J by 5 bases; unmatched bases: 4. CDR1 is GTSNPN, CDR2 SVGIG, per germline (reference sequence).

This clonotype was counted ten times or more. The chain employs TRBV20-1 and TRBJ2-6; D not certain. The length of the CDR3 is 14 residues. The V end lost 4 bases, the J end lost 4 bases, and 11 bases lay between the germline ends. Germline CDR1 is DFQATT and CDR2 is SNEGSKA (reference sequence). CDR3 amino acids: CSATGLYGANVLTF. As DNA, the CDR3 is TGCAGTGCTACCGGGCTATACGGGGCCAACGTCCTGACTTTC.

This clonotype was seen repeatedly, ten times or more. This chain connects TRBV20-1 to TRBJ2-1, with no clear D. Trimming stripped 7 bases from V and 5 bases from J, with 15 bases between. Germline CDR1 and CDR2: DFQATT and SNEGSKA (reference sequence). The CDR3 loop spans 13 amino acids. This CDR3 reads CSESLSPNNEQFF. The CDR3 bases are TGCAGTGAGTCCCTATCCCCCAACAATGAGCAGTTCTTC.

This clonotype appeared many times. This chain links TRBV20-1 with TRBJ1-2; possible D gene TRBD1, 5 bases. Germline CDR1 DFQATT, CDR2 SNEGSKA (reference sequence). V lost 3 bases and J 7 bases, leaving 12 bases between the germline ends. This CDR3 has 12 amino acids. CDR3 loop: CSASGGSGGYTF. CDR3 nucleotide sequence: TGCAGTGCTAGTGGGGGGTCTGGTGGCTACACCTTC.

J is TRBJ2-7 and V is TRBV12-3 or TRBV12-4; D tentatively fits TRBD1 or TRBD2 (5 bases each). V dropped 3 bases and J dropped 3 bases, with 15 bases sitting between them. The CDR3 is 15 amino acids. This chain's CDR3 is CASSFGASRHYEQYF. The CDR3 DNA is TGTGCCAGCAGTTTTGGGGCTAGCCGACACTACGAGCAGTACTTC.

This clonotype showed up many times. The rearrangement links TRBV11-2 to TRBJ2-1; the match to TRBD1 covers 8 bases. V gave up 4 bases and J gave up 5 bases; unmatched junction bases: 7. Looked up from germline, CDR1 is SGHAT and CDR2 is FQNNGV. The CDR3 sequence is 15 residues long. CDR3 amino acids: CASSSTTGAHNEQFF. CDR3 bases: TGTGCCAGCAGCTCTACGACAGGGGCACACAATGAGCAGTTCTTC.

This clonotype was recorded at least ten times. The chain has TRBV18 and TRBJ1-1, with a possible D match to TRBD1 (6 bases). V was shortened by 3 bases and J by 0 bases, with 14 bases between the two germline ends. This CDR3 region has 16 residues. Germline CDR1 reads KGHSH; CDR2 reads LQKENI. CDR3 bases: TGTGCCAGCTCACCCGACCCCCCAGGGGTGAACACTGAAGCTTTCTTT. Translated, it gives CASSPDPPGVNTEAFF.

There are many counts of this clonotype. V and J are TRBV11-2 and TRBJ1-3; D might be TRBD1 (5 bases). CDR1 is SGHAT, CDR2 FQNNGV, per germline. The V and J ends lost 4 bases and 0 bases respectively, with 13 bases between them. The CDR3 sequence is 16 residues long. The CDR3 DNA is TGTGCCAGCAGCTCCCCGGGACGGAGCTCTGGAAACACCATATATTTT. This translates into CASSSPGRSSGNTIYF.

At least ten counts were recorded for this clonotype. CDR3 amino acids: CAIRATGDQETQYF. CDR3 sequence (DNA): TGTGCCATCAGGGCGACAGGGGACCAAGAGACCCAGTACTTC. The chain joins TRBV10-3 to TRBJ2-5, with TRBD1 identical over 8 bases. V was pared by 6 bases and J by 0 bases, with 3 bases of the junction left unmatched. Looked up from germline, CDR1 is ENHRY and CDR2 is SYGVKD. The CDR3 length is 14 residues.

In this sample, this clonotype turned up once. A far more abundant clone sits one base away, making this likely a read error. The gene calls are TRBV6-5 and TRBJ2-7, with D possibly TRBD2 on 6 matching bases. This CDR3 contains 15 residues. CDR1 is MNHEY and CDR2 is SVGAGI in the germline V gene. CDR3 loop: CASSSPLAPSHEQYF. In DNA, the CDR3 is TGTGCCAGCAGTTCCCCACTAGCCCCCTCCCACGAGCAGTACTTC.

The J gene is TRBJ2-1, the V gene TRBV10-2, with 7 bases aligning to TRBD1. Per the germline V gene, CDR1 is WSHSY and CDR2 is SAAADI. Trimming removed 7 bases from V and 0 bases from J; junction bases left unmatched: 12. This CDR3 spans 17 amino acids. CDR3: CASTRGTGVSSYNEQFF. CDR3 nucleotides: TGCGCCAGCACTAGAGGAACAGGGGTGAGCTCCTACAATGAGCAGTTCTTC.

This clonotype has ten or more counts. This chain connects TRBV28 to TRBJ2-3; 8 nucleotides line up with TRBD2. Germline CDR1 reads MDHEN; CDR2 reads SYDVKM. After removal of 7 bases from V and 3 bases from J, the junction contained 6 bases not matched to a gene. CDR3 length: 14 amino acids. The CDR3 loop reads CASIRGGPTDTQYF. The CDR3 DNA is TGTGCCAGCATCCGGGGGGGCCCAACAGATACGCAGTATTTT. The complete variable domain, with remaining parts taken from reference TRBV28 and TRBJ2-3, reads DVKVTQSSRYLVKRTGEKVFLECVQDMDHENMFWYRQDPGLGLRLIYFSYDVKMKEKGDIPEGYSVSREKKERFSLILESASTNQTSMYLCASIRGGPTDTQYFGPGTRLTVL.

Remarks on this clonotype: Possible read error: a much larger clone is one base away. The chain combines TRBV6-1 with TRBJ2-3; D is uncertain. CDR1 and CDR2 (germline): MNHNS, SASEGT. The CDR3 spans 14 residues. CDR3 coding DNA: TGTGCCAGCTCAACAAGGGCCGACACAGATACGCGGTATTTT. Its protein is CASSTRADTDTRYF.

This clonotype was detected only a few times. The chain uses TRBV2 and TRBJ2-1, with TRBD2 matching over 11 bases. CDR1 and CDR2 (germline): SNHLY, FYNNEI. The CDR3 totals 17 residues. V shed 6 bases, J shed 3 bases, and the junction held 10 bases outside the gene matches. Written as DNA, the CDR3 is TGTGCCAGCAGCCCCGGTAGCGGGAGGGAATTCTACAATGAGCAGTTCTTC. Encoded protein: CASSPGSGREFYNEQFF.

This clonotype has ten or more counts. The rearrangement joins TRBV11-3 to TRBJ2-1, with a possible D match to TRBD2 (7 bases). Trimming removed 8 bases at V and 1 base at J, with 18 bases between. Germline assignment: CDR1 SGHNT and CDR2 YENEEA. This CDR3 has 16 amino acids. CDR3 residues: CASVPGGGASYNEQFF. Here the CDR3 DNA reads TGTGCCAGCGTCCCAGGAGGGGGGGCTTCCTACAATGAGCAGTTCTTC.

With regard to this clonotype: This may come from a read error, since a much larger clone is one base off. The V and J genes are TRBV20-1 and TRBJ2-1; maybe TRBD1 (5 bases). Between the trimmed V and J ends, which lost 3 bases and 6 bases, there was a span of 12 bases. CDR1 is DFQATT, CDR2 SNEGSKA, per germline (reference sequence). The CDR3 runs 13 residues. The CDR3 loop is CSASLTVLNEQFF. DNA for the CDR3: TGCAGTGCTAGTTTGACAGTCCTCAATGAGCAGTTCTTC.

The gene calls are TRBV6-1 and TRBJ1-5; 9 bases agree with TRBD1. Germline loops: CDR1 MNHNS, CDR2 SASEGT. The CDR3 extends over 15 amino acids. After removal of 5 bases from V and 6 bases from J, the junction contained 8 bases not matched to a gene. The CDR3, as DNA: TGTGCCAGCAGTATGACCGGGACAGGGATTCAGCCCCAGCATTTT. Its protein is CASSMTGTGIQPQHF.

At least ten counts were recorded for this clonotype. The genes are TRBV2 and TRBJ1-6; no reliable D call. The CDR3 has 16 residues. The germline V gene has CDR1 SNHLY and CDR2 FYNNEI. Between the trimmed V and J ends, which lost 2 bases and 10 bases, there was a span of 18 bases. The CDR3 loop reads CASSEWVGLGNSPLHF. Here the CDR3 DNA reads TGTGCCAGCAGTGAATGGGTCGGTCTGGGGAACTCACCCCTCCACTTT.

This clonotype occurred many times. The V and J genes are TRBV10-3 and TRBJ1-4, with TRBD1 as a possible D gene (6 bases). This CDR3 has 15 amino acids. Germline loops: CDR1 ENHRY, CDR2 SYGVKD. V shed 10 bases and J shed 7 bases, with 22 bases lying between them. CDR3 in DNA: TGTGCCACCAGAAACCGGGACATCGAGCGTGAAAAACTGTTTTTT. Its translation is CATRNRDIEREKLFF.